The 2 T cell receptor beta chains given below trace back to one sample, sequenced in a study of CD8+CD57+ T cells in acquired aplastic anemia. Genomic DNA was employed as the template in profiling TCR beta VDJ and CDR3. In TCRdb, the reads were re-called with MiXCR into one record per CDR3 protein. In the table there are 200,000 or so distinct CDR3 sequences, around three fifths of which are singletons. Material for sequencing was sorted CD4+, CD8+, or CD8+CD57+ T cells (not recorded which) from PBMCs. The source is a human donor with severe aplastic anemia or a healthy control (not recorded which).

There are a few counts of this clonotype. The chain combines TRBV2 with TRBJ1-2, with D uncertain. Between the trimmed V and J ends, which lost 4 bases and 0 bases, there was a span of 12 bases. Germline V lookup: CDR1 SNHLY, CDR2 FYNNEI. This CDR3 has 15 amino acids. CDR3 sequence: CASSVAETTNYGYTF. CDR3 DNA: TGTGCCAGCAGTGTGGCGGAGACTACTAACTATGGCTACACCTTC.

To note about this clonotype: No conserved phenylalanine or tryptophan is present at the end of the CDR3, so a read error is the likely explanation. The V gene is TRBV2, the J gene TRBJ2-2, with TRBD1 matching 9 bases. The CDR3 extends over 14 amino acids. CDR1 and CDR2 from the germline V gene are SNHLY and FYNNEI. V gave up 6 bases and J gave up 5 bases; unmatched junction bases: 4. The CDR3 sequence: CASRDRGGTGELFL. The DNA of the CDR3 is TGTGCCAGCAGGGACAGGGGAGGGACCGGGGAGCTGTTTCTT.